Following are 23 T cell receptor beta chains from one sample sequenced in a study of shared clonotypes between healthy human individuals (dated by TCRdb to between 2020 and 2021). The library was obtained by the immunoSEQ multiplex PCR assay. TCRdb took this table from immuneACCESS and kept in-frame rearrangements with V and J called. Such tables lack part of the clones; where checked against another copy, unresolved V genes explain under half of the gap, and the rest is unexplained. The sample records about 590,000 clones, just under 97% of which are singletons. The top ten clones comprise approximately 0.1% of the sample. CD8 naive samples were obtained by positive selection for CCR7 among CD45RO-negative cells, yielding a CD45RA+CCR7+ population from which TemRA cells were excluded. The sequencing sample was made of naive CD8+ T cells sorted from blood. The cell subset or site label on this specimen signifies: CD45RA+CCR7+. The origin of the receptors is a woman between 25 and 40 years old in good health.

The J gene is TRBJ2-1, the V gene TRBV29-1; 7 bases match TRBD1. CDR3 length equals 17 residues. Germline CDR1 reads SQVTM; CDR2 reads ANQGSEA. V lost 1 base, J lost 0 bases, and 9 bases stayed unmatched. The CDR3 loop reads CSVEGGRGQSSYNEQFF. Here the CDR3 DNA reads TGCAGCGTTGAAGGGGGTCGGGGACAGAGCTCCTACAATGAGCAGTTCTTC.

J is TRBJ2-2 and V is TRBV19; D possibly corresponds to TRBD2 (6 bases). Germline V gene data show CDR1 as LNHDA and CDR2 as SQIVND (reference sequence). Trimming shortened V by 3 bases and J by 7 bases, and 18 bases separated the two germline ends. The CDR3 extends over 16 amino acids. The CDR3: CASSIFGTGVFGELFF. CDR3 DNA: TGTGCCAGTAGTATTTTCGGGACGGGGGTTTTCGGGGAGCTGTTTTTT.

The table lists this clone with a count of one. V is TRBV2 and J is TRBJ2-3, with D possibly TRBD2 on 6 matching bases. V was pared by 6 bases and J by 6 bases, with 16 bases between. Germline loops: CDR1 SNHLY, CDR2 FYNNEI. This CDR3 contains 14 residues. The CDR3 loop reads CASRAQQEGDTQYF. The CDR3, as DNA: TGTGCCAGCAGGGCCCAACAGGAGGGGGATACGCAGTATTTT.

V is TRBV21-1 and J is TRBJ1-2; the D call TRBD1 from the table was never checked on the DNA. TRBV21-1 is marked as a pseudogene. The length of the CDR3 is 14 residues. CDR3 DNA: TGTGCCAGCAGCAAAGGAGTCAGGTTAGGTGGCTACACCTTC. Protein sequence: CASSKGVRLGGYTF.

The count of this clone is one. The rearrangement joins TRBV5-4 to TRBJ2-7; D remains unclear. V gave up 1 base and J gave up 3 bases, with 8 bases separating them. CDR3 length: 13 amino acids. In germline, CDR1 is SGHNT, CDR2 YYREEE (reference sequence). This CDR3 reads CASSLYVGYEQYF. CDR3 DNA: TGTGCCAGCAGCTTGTACGTCGGCTACGAGCAGTACTTC.

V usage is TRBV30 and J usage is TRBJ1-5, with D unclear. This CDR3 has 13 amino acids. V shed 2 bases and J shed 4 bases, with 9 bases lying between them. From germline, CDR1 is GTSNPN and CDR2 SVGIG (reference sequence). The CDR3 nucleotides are TGTGCCTGGAGTCTCTGGGGTAATCAGCCCCAGCATTTT. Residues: CAWSLWGNQPQHF.

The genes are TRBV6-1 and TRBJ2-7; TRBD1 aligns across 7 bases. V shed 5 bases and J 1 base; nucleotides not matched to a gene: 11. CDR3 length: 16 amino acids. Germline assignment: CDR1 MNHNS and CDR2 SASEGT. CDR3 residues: CASSKEQGMVSYEQYF. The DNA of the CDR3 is TGTGCCAGCAGTAAAGAACAGGGGATGGTATCCTACGAGCAGTACTTC.

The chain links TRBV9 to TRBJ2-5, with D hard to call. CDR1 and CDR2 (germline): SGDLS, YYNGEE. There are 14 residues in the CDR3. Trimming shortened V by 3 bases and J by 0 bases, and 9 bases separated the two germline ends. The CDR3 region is CASSEHEYQETQYF. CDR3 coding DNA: TGTGCCAGCAGCGAACACGAGTACCAAGAGACCCAGTACTTC.

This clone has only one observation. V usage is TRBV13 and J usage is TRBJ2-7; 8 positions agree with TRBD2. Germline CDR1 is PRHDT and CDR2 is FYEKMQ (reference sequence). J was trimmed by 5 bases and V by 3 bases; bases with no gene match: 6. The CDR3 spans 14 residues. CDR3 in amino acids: CASSFSGSFHEQYF. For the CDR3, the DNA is TGTGCCAGCAGCTTCAGCGGGAGTTTCCACGAGCAGTACTTC. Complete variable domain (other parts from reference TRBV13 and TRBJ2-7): AAGVIQSPRHLIKEKRETATLKCYPIPRHDTVYWYQQGPGQDPQFLISFYEKMQSDKGSIPDRFSAQQFSDYHSELNMSSLELGDSALYFCASSFSGSFHEQYFGPGTRLTVT.

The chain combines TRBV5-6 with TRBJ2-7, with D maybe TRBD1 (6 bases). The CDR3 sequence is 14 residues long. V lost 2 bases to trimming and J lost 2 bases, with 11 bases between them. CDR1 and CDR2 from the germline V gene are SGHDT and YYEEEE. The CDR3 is CASSFRDTTYEQYF. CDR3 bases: TGTGCCAGCAGCTTCCGGGACACCACCTACGAGCAGTACTTC.

The CDR3 reads CASSWTGIGSGRAYEQYF. The DNA for the CDR3 is TGTGCCAGCAGTTGGACAGGGATTGGTAGCGGGAGAGCCTACGAGCAGTACTTC. The J gene is TRBJ2-5, the V gene TRBV27; tentatively, D is TRBD2 (9 bases). Matching the DNA end better, TRBJ2-7 makes the J call doubtful. Germline V gene data show CDR1 as MNHEY and CDR2 as SMNVEV (reference sequence). The CDR3 loop spans 18 amino acids.

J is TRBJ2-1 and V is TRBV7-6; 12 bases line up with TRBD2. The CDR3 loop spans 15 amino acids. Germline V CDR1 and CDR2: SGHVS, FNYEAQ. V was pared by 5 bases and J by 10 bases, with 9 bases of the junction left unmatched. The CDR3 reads CASSQRLAGEHEQFF. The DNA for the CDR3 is TGTGCCAGCAGCCAGAGACTAGCGGGAGAGCACGAGCAGTTCTTC.

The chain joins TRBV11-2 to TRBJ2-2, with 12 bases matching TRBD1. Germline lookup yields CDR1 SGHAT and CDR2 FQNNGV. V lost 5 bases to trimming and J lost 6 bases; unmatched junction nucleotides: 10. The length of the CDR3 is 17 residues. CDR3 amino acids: CASSTLPGQGASGELFF. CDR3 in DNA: TGTGCCAGCAGCACCCTGCCGGGACAGGGGGCTTCCGGGGAGCTGTTTTTT.

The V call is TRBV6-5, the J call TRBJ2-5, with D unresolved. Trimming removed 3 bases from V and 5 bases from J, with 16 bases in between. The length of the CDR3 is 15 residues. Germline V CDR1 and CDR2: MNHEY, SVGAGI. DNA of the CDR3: TGTGCCAGCAGTTATGGGGTACGACCCTGGGAGACCCAGTACTTC. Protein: CASSYGVRPWETQYF.

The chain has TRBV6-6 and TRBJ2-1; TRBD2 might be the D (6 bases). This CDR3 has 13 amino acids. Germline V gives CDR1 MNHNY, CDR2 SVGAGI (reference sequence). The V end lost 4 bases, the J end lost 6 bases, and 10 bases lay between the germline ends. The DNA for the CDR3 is TGTGCCAGCAGTTTCGGCGGGGTCAATGAGCAGTTCTTC. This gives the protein CASSFGGVNEQFF.

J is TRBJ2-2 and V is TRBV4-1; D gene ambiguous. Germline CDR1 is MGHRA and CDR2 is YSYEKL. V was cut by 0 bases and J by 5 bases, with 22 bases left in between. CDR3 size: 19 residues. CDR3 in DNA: TGCGCCAGCAGCCAAGATTTAGTGGAAGGGAAAAAGGTGACCGGGGAGCTGTTTTTT. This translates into CASSQDLVEGKKVTGELFF.

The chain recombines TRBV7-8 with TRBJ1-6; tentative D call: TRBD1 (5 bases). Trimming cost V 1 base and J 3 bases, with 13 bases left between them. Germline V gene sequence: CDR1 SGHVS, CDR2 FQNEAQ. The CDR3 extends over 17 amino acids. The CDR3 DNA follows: TGTGCCAGCAGCTTAGGGGGACGTGGCTACTATAATTCACCCCTCCACTTT. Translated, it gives CASSLGGRGYYNSPLHF.

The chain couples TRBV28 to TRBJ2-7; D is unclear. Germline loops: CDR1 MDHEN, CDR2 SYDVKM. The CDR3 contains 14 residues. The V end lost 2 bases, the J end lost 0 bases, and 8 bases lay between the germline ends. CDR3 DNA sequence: TGTGCCAGCAGTTTAGGGTACGACTCCTACGAGCAGTACTTC. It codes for CASSLGYDSYEQYF.

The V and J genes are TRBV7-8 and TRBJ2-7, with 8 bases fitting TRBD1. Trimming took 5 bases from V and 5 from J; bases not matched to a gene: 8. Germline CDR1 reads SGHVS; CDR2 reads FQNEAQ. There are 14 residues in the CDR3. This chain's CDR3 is CASSQWTGRHEQYF. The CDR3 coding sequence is TGTGCCAGCAGCCAATGGACAGGGAGGCACGAGCAGTACTTC.

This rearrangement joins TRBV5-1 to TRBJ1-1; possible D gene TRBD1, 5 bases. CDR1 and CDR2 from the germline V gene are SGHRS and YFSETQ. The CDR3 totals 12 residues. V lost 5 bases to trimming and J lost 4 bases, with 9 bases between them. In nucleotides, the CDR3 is TGCGCCAGCAGGAGCGGGGGCACTGAAGCTTTCTTT. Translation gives CASRSGGTEAFF.

The CDR3 sequence: CASSPGGDTDTQYF. The DNA for the CDR3 is TGTGCCAGCAGCCCGGGGGGGGACACAGATACGCAGTATTTT. The V and J genes are TRBV7-9 and TRBJ2-3; 8 bases map to TRBD2. The trim removed 5 bases at V and 2 bases at J, leaving 3 bases unmatched. This CDR3 is built from 14 residues. CDR1 is SEHNR and CDR2 is FQNEAQ in the germline V gene (reference sequence).

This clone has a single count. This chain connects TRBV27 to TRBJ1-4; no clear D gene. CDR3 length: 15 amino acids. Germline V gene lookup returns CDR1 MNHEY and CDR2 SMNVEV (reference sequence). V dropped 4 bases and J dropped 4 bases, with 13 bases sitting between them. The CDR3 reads CASSSYRALNEKLFF. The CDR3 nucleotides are TGTGCCAGCAGTTCGTACCGGGCTCTTAATGAAAAACTGTTTTTT.

Written as DNA, the CDR3 is TGCGCCAGTTGTACGGCGGGGATCACAGATACGCAGTATTTT. Protein sequence: CASCTAGITDTQYF. The chain couples TRBV10-2 to TRBJ2-3, with D perhaps TRBD2 (6 bases). CDR3 length equals 14 residues. CDR1 is WSHSY, CDR2 SAAADI, per germline. The ends were cut back, 9 bases at V and 2 bases at J, with 15 bases in the middle.